The 18 T cell receptor beta chains listed next were all sequenced from one sample in a study of shared clonotypes between healthy human individuals. Assay: immunoSEQ multiplex PCR; the TCRdb copy retains only in-frame clones and omits some. The sample lists fewer than 850,000 clones, approximately 96% occurring once. CD45RO-negative, CCR7-positively selected cells formed the naive CD8 fraction, excluding terminally differentiated effector memory CD45RA+ cells. Material: naive CD8+ T cells sorted from blood. The origin of the receptors is a man aged 25 to 45 in good health.

This clone has a single count. The chain links TRBV29-1 to TRBJ2-2; the match to TRBD2 covers 8 bases. CDR1 is SQVTM and CDR2 is ANQGSEA in the germline V gene. With 7 bases clipped from V and 1 base from J, the junction kept 2 bases outside the gene matches. The CDR3 has 13 residues. The CDR3 nucleotides read TGCAGCGGGACTAGCTGGAACACCGGGGAGCTGTTTTTT. Encoded protein: CSGTSWNTGELFF.

The genes are TRBV14 and TRBJ1-1, with 7 bases lining up with TRBD1. Germline CDR1 and CDR2: SGHDN and FVKESK. J was trimmed by 9 bases and V by 0 bases; bases with no gene match: 1. The CDR3 spans 12 residues. DNA for the CDR3: TGTGCCAGCAGCCAAGAGACAGGGAAAGCTTTCTTT. The encoded protein is CASSQETGKAFF.

The chain links TRBV11-2 to TRBJ2-1; 7 positions match TRBD2. V was clipped by 4 bases and J by 4 bases; unmatched bases: 7. CDR1 SGHAT and CDR2 FQNNGV come from the germline V gene. CDR3 length: 15 residues. In DNA form, the CDR3 reads TGTGCCAGCAGCTCCTCTAGCGGACCTTACAATGAGCAGTTCTTC. This encodes CASSSSSGPYNEQFF. The full variable domain, rest sourced from reference TRBV11-2 and TRBJ2-1, is EAGVAQSPRYKIIEKRQSVAFWCNPISGHATLYWYQQILGQGPKLLIQFQNNGVVDDSQLPKDRFSAERLKGVDSTLKIQPAKLEDSAVYLCASSSSSGPYNEQFFGPGTRLTVL.

The chain is built from TRBV27 and TRBJ2-7; D is possibly TRBD2 (6 bases). Germline V CDR1 and CDR2: MNHEY, SMNVEV (reference sequence). The CDR3 extends over 14 amino acids. Trimming pared 3 bases from V and 4 bases from J, leaving 13 bases between. The CDR3 bases are TGTGCCAGCAGTTTTGGGGGGACGGGTTACGAGCAGTACTTC. Translating it yields CASSFGGTGYEQYF.

This rearrangement joins TRBV27 to TRBJ2-2; D is possibly TRBD2 (6 bases). V shed 7 bases and J shed 5 bases, with 17 bases lying between them. In germline, CDR1 is MNHEY, CDR2 SMNVEV (reference sequence). The CDR3 has 15 residues. CDR3 nucleotides: TGTGCCAGCACCCGAAGCGGGCCCCGGACCGGGGAGCTGTTTTTT. Translating gives CASTRSGPRTGELFF.

The rearrangement joins TRBV5-4 to TRBJ1-1; the D gene is possibly TRBD1 (5 bases). Germline CDR1 reads SGHNT; CDR2 reads YYREEE (reference sequence). The CDR3 totals 13 residues. The V and J ends lost 1 base and 4 bases respectively, with 8 bases between them. The CDR3 spells CASSLWGGTEAFF. CDR3 bases: TGTGCCAGCAGCTTGTGGGGGGGCACTGAAGCTTTCTTT. Supplemented by reference TRBV5-4 and TRBJ1-1, the full variable domain reads ETGVTQSPTHLIKTRGQQVTLRCSSQSGHNTVSWYQQALGQGPQFIFQYYREEENGRGNFPPRFSGLQFPNYSSELNVNALELDDSALYLCASSLWGGTEAFFGQGTRLTVV.

The chain recombines TRBV28 with TRBJ1-1; TRBD1 is a possible D gene (5 bases). The CDR3 is 13 amino acids. V gave up 5 bases and J gave up 1 base, with 8 bases separating them. CDR1 is MDHEN, CDR2 SYDVKM, per germline. The CDR3, as DNA: TGTGCCAGCAGTATCGGGGGGAACACTGAAGCTTTCTTT. Protein product: CASSIGGNTEAFF.

The chain couples TRBV7-2 to TRBJ2-7; the D gene is possibly TRBD1 (6 bases). Germline V CDR1 and CDR2: SGHTA, FQGNSA. The CDR3 covers 16 residues. Trimming pared 0 bases from V and 3 bases from J, leaving 15 bases between. The CDR3 region is CASSLAGRQDNYEQYF. The CDR3, as DNA: TGTGCCAGCAGCTTAGCGGGAAGACAGGACAACTACGAGCAGTACTTC.

The chain couples TRBV7-9 to TRBJ2-5; D is uncertain. CDR1 and CDR2 from the germline V gene are SEHNR and FQNEAQ (reference sequence). V was shortened by 1 base and J by 2 bases, with 8 bases between the two germline ends. This CDR3 is 14 amino acids long. CDR3 coding DNA: TGTGCCAGCAGCTTAGTCCAGGAGCAAGAGACCCAGTACTTC. It codes for CASSLVQEQETQYF.

The rearrangement uses TRBV5-1 and TRBJ2-3; TRBD2 agrees at 11 bases. Germline CDR1 is SGHRS and CDR2 is YFSETQ. V was clipped by 3 bases and J by 1 base; unmatched bases: 4. This CDR3 region has 16 residues. In nucleotides, the CDR3 is TGCGCCAGCAGCTATAGCGGGAGGGGGCGCACAGATACGCAGTATTTT. The encoded protein is CASSYSGRGRTDTQYF.

This clone was counted a single time. The chain employs TRBV28 and TRBJ1-5; TRBD1 matches 12 bases. V trimming: 5 bases; J trimming: 5 bases; junction bases outside the gene matches: 4. The CDR3 runs 15 residues. CDR1 is MDHEN, CDR2 SYDVKM, per germline. CDR3 nucleotides: TGTGCCAGCAGTCCCGGGACAGGGGGCGATCAGCCCCAGCATTTT. It translates to CASSPGTGGDQPQHF.

The CDR3 is CAISEILGTGPGDTGELFF. DNA for the CDR3: TGTGCCATCAGTGAGATACTAGGAACAGGCCCTGGGGACACCGGGGAGCTGTTTTTT. V is TRBV10-3 and J is TRBJ2-2; D assignment may be TRBD1 or TRBD2 (5 bases each). This CDR3 contains 19 residues. CDR1 is ENHRY, CDR2 SYGVKD, per germline. The ends were cut back, 2 bases at V and 3 bases at J, with 22 bases in the middle.

This chain links TRBV5-1 with TRBJ2-3, with D tentatively TRBD2 (6 bases). CDR1 is SGHRS and CDR2 is YFSETQ in the germline V gene. V dropped 4 bases and J dropped 9 bases, with 18 bases sitting between them. The CDR3 length is 14 residues. The CDR3 region has the DNA TGCGCCAGCAGCCCAACCGGGACTCCCGAAACGCAGTATTTT. Its protein product is CASSPTGTPETQYF.

The rearrangement links TRBV7-3 to TRBJ2-1; the match to TRBD2 covers 7 bases. The CDR3 sequence is 15 residues long. CDR1 and CDR2 from the germline V gene are SGHTA and FQGTGA. After removal of 1 base from V and 7 bases from J, the junction contained 7 bases not matched to a gene. The CDR3 loop is CASSLNGGGGNEQFF. The CDR3 bases are TGTGCCAGCAGCTTAAATGGCGGGGGAGGGAATGAGCAGTTCTTC.

The chain combines TRBV28 with TRBJ2-5; TRBD2 agrees at 8 bases. This CDR3 spans 15 amino acids. In germline, CDR1 is MDHEN, CDR2 SYDVKM. Unmatched junction bases numbered 7, after V lost 6 bases and J lost 1 base. The CDR3 DNA follows: TGTGCCAGCAGCCTCGCGAGCGGGAGCCAAGAGACCCAGTACTTC. Amino acid sequence: CASSLASGSQETQYF.

The V call is TRBV6-5, the J call TRBJ1-2; no clear D. Between the trimmed V and J ends, which lost 0 bases and 4 bases, there was a span of 12 bases. CDR1 is MNHEY, CDR2 SVGAGI, per germline. CDR3 length: 15 residues. The CDR3 sequence: CASSYSEASTYGYTF. The CDR3 region has the DNA TGTGCCAGCAGTTACTCAGAGGCGTCCACCTATGGCTACACCTTC.

J is TRBJ2-5 and V is TRBV7-9, with TRBD2 matching 8 bases. CDR1 and CDR2 (germline): SEHNR, FQNEAQ (reference sequence). The CDR3 is made up of 16 amino acids. V dropped 4 bases and J dropped 2; count of bases not matched to a gene: 9. DNA for the CDR3: TGTGCCAGCAGCTACATAAGCGGGAGAGATCAAGAGACCCAGTACTTC. Its protein is CASSYISGRDQETQYF. The full variable domain, completed using reference TRBV7-9 and TRBJ2-5, is DTGVSQNPRHKITKRGQNVTFRCDPISEHNRLYWYRQTLGQGPEFLTYFQNEAQLEKSRLLSDRFSAERPKGSFSTLEIQRTEQGDSAMYLCASSYISGRDQETQYFGPGTRLLVL.

The chain couples TRBV4-1 to TRBJ1-1, with 12 positions matching TRBD1. Germline CDR1 reads MGHRA; CDR2 reads YSYEKL. Trimming cost V 0 bases and J 3 bases; bases outside gene matches: 5. The CDR3 is made up of 17 amino acids. The CDR3 coding sequence is TGCGCCAGCAGCCAAGATGGGACAGGGGGCGCCGACACTGAAGCTTTCTTT. It specifies CASSQDGTGGADTEAFF.